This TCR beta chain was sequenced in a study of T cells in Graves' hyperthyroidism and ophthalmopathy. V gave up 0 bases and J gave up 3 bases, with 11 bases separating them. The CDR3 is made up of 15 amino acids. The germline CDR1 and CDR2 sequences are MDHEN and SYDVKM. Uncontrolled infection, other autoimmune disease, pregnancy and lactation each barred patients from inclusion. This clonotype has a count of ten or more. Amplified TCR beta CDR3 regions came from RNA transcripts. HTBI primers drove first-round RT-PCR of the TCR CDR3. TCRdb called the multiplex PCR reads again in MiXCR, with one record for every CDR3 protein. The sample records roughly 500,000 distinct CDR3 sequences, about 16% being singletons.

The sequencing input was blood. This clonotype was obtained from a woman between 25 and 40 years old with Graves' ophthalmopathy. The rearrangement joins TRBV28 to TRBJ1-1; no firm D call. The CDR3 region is CASSLCGWEDTEAFF. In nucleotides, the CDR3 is TGTGCCAGCAGTTTATGCGGTTGGGAGGACACTGAAGCTTTCTTT. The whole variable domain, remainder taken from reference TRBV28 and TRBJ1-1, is DVKVTQSSRYLVKRTGEKVFLECVQDMDHENMFWYRQDPGLGLRLIYFSYDVKMKEKGDIPEGYSVSREKKERFSLILESASTNQTSMYLCASSLCGWEDTEAFFGQGTRLTVV.